This T cell receptor beta chain was identified during a study of blood T cell repertoires in COVID-19. Study summary: The United States, Italy and Spain provided the acute and convalescent COVID-19 samples.

In the authors' methods: Using reference gene primer amplification, nucleated cell counts were estimated. The data were produced by immunoSEQ multiplex PCR, yet TCRdb's version contains in-frame clones alone and is incomplete. The DNA was the basis for D and trimming; V, J and clone size are from that table. The sample shows approximately 350,000 clones, under 85% of them seen only once. Trimming pared 4 bases from V and 4 bases from J, leaving 9 bases between. Germline V gene data show CDR1 as SGHRS and CDR2 as YFSETQ. This CDR3 is built from 13 residues. Recovery among Cohort 3 donors was established by two negative PCRs, clearance, or symptom resolution.

Sequencing was carried out using PBMCs or T cells enriched from blood (not recorded which). The clonotype was recovered from a woman in her forties or fifties who had recovered from COVID-19. The chain recombines TRBV5-1 with TRBJ1-5; possible D gene TRBD1, 5 bases. The CDR3 nucleotides are TGCGCCAGCAGCGTTGACAGTAATCAGCCCCAGCATTTT. Residues: CASSVDSNQPQHF.